Listed here are 27 T cell receptor beta chains from one sample, sequenced in a study of pediatric ulcerative colitis. Libraries were prepared by immunoSEQ multiplex PCR; TCRdb keeps only in-frame clonotypes and omits some of them. The data hold about 32,000 clones, with around 82% observed a single time. Sequences were obtained from blood. The receptors were sampled from a boy under 18 with severe ulcerative colitis.

The chain carries TRBV4-3 and TRBJ1-1; 9 nucleotides agree with TRBD1. Germline V gives CDR1 LGHNA, CDR2 YSLEER. The V segment lost 1 base and the J segment 6 bases; nucleotides outside the gene matches: 0. The CDR3 covers 13 residues. CDR3 coding DNA: TGCGCCAGCAGCCAAGGACAGGGGGCTGAAGCTTTCTTT. Its translation is CASSQGQGAEAFF.

The V and J genes are TRBV7-9 and TRBJ2-5, with D maybe TRBD2 (6 bases). This CDR3 has 15 residues. V lost 5 bases to trimming and J lost 5 bases, with 18 bases between them. Per germline, CDR1 SEHNR and CDR2 FQNEAQ (reference sequence). The CDR3 nucleotides read TGTGCCAGCAGCCCTAGGACTAAGGGTAGGGAGACCCAGTACTTC. Translating gives CASSPRTKGRETQYF.

This rearrangement joins TRBV5-4 to TRBJ2-1; weak D call: TRBD2 (6 bases). V was trimmed by 1 base and J by 3 bases, leaving 8 bases between them. The CDR3 loop spans 14 amino acids. Looked up from germline, CDR1 is SGHNT and CDR2 is YYREEE (reference sequence). The CDR3 DNA reads as TGTGCCAGCAGCTTGCGCGGGGACTACAATGAGCAGTTCTTC. Its translation is CASSLRGDYNEQFF.

V and J are TRBV18 and TRBJ2-7, with 9 bases fitting TRBD2. The CDR3 is 14 residues long. The germline V gene encodes CDR1 KGHSH and CDR2 LQKENI. The V gene end was trimmed by 6 bases and the J gene end by 3 bases; junction bases not matched to a gene: 6. Here the CDR3 DNA reads TGTGCCAGCTCTCCGACTAGCGGTGACTACGAGCAGTACTTC. It translates to CASSPTSGDYEQYF.

This clone was found once. This chain connects TRBV10-3 to TRBJ1-1; D gene ambiguous. The V and J ends lost 10 bases and 1 base respectively, with 13 bases between them. This CDR3 comprises 13 residues. The germline gives CDR1 ENHRY, CDR2 SYGVKD. In nucleotides, the CDR3 is TGTGCCAGCAGGTCTATTACGAACACTGAAGCTTTCTTT. Amino acid sequence: CASRSITNTEAFF.

The V gene is TRBV4-1, the J gene TRBJ2-1; TRBD2 matches 8 bases. CDR3 length: 17 amino acids. The germline V gene has CDR1 MGHRA and CDR2 YSYEKL. The ends lost 0 bases at V and 7 bases at J; junction bases unmatched: 11. CDR3 protein: CASSQDSGLAGSNEQFF. The CDR3 DNA follows: TGCGCCAGCAGCCAAGATAGTGGATTAGCGGGGAGTAATGAGCAGTTCTTC.

The chain has TRBV30 and TRBJ1-2, with TRBD1 identical over 7 bases. The CDR3 covers 14 residues. Trimming at V came to 2 bases and at J to 3 bases, leaving 6 bases not matched to a gene. The germline CDR1 and CDR2 sequences are GTSNPN and SVGIG (reference sequence). The CDR3, as DNA: TGTGCCTGGAGTTTCCCGACAGGGTACTATGGCTACACCTTC. Its protein is CAWSFPTGYYGYTF.

The chain combines TRBV6-5 with TRBJ2-3, with a weak D call TRBD2 (5 bases). Trimming took 6 bases from V and 4 from J, leaving 14 bases between them. Looked up from germline, CDR1 is MNHEY and CDR2 is SVGAGI. The length of the CDR3 is 14 residues. The CDR3 protein is CASSPPRGADTQYF. The DNA for the CDR3 is TGTGCCAGCAGCCCTCCCCGGGGTGCAGATACGCAGTATTTT.

This chain joins TRBV5-1 and TRBJ2-1; tentative D call: TRBD1 (6 bases). The CDR3 contains 15 residues. CDR1 SGHRS and CDR2 YFSETQ come from the germline V gene. V lost 0 bases, J lost 9 bases, and 16 bases lay in between. The CDR3 region is CASSLEVRGDTEQFF. DNA for the CDR3: TGCGCCAGCAGCTTGGAGGTCAGGGGAGATACTGAGCAGTTCTTC.

Here the CDR3 DNA reads TGTGCCAGCAAATTGGTAGTCTATGGCTACACCTTC. Translation gives CASKLVVYGYTF. The J gene is TRBJ1-2, the V gene TRBV2; D gene ambiguous. Between the trimmed V and J ends, which lost 7 bases and 4 bases, there was a span of 10 bases. Germline V lookup: CDR1 SNHLY, CDR2 FYNNEI. This CDR3 comprises 12 residues.

V usage is TRBV6-1 and J usage is TRBJ2-1; D is ambiguous. The V end lost 3 bases, the J end lost 13 bases, and 7 bases lay between the germline ends. CDR1 and CDR2 from the germline V gene are MNHNS and SASEGT. The CDR3 is 10 residues long. CDR3 amino acids: CASSEKGQFF. CDR3 in DNA: TGTGCCAGCAGTGAGAAGGGACAGTTCTTC.

The V and J genes are TRBV6-6 and TRBJ1-6, with TRBD1 identical over 9 bases. The CDR3 contains 15 residues. CDR1 is MNHNY, CDR2 SVGAGI, per germline (reference sequence). The V and J ends lost 2 bases and 8 bases, in that order; junction bases with no gene match: 4. As DNA, the CDR3 is TGTGCCAGCAGTTACGCACAGGGGGCTGATTCACCCCTCCACTTT. Its translation is CASSYAQGADSPLHF.

The rearrangement uses TRBV15 and TRBJ2-5, with D tentatively TRBD1 (6 bases). The end of the DNA fits TRBJ2-7 better, so the J call may be wrong. This CDR3 has 14 residues. The V gene's germline CDR1 is LNHNV and CDR2 YYDKDF (reference sequence). CDR3 nucleotide sequence: TGTGCCACCAGCGAGATTAGGACAGATGGCGAGCAGTACTTC. This gives the protein CATSEIRTDGEQYF.

V is TRBV10-3 and J is TRBJ1-5; D possibly corresponds to TRBD1 (5 bases). The CDR3 has 13 amino acids. From germline, CDR1 is ENHRY and CDR2 SYGVKD. Trimming cost V 10 bases and J 1 base, with 11 bases left between them. This chain's CDR3 is CATRDSSNQPQHF. The CDR3 region has the DNA TGTGCCACCCGGGACTCGAGCAATCAGCCCCAGCATTTT.

The count of this clone is one. V usage is TRBV10-2 and J usage is TRBJ2-3; D possibly matches TRBD1 or TRBD2 (5 bases each). The germline V gene has CDR1 WSHSY and CDR2 SAAADI. V was shortened by 7 bases and J by 3 bases, with 8 bases between the two germline ends. This CDR3 spans 12 amino acids. CDR3 nucleotide sequence: TGCGCCAGCAAAGGGACGACAGATACGCAGTATTTT. Translated, it gives CASKGTTDTQYF.

V gene TRBV25-1 combines with J gene TRBJ2-2; D is undetermined. This CDR3 has 12 residues. Germline lookup yields CDR1 MGHDK and CDR2 SYGVNS. V was clipped by 7 bases and J by 5 bases, with 8 bases between them. CDR3 DNA sequence: TGTGCCAGCAACGATCAAACCGGGGAGCTGTTTTTT. As protein: CASNDQTGELFF.

This clone came up once. The chain links TRBV30 to TRBJ1-2; D is undetermined. The CDR3 loop spans 13 amino acids. The V and J ends lost 0 bases and 0 bases respectively, with 5 bases between them. Germline assignment: CDR1 GTSNPN and CDR2 SVGIG (reference sequence). The CDR3 spells CAWSVLSNYGYTF. CDR3 in DNA: TGTGCCTGGAGTGTACTCTCTAACTATGGCTACACCTTC.

The rearrangement uses TRBV6-5 and TRBJ1-1; TRBD1 is a possible D gene (6 bases). This CDR3 contains 15 residues. The germline gives CDR1 MNHEY, CDR2 SVGAGI. Deletions cut 0 bases from V and 4 bases from J, with 12 bases between. The CDR3, as DNA: TGTGCCAGCAGTTACTCGAGGGGGATTATCACTGAAGCTTTCTTT. Its translation: CASSYSRGIITEAFF.

The CDR3: CAWAPGARYGEKLFF. For the CDR3, the DNA is TGTGCCTGGGCCCCCGGGGCCAGGTATGGCGAAAAACTGTTTTTT. The V call is TRBV30, the J call TRBJ1-4; weak D call: TRBD1 (5 bases). CDR1 GTSNPN and CDR2 SVGIG come from the germline V gene (reference sequence). Trimming pared 5 bases from V and 8 bases from J, leaving 21 bases between. CDR3 size: 15 residues.

A few counts support this clone. The chain links TRBV18 to TRBJ1-2, with D maybe TRBD1 (5 bases). The CDR3 totals 15 residues. V shed 2 bases and J shed 2 bases, with 12 bases lying between them. Germline CDR1 is KGHSH and CDR2 is LQKENI. The CDR3 nucleotides read TGTGCCAGCTCACCAAACCGGGACGGCAACTATGGCTACACCTTC. Protein product: CASSPNRDGNYGYTF.

V is TRBV10-2 and J is TRBJ2-1; TRBD2 aligns across 11 bases. The CDR3 extends over 15 amino acids. After removal of 7 bases from V and 3 bases from J, the junction contained 5 bases not matched to a gene. Germline CDR1 reads WSHSY; CDR2 reads SAAADI. DNA of the CDR3: TGCGCCAGCATGACTAGCGGGGTCCTCTACAATGAGCAGTTCTTC. Residues: CASMTSGVLYNEQFF.

The chain employs TRBV18 and TRBJ1-6; D uncertain. CDR1 KGHSH and CDR2 LQKENI come from the germline V gene. Deletions cut 3 bases from V and 3 bases from J, with 12 bases between. The CDR3 has 16 amino acids. CDR3 coding DNA: TGTGCCAGCTCACCGACCAGACAAAACTATAATTCACCCCTCCACTTT. Translating gives CASSPTRQNYNSPLHF.

This clone was recorded a few times. The V gene is TRBV11-2, the J gene TRBJ1-2; weak D call: TRBD1 (5 bases). Trimming took 5 bases from V and 8 from J, leaving 12 bases between them. CDR1 and CDR2 (germline): SGHAT, FQNNGV. CDR3 length: 12 residues. CDR3 bases: TGTGCCAGCAGCAGGGAAGGGGTCGGCTACACCTTC. It yields the protein CASSREGVGYTF.

The gene calls are TRBV11-2 and TRBJ2-2; maybe TRBD1 (5 bases). The CDR3 runs to 17 residues. Trimming removed 1 base at V and 6 bases at J, with 18 bases between. In germline, CDR1 is SGHAT, CDR2 FQNNGV. The CDR3 DNA reads TGTGCCAGCAGCTTAGTGATGGGCTCAGGGTTCTCCGGGGAGCTGTTTTTT. Protein sequence: CASSLVMGSGFSGELFF.

The gene calls are TRBV2 and TRBJ1-1; no clear D gene. In germline, CDR1 is SNHLY, CDR2 FYNNEI. Deletions cut 4 bases from V and 0 bases from J, with 9 bases between. The CDR3 runs 14 residues. As DNA, the CDR3 is TGTGCCAGCAGTGGGAGCCCAATGAACACTGAAGCTTTCTTT. It translates to CASSGSPMNTEAFF.

This rearrangement joins TRBV9 to TRBJ2-7, with D unclear. Between the trimmed V and J ends, which lost 0 bases and 5 bases, there was a span of 12 bases. Germline V gene sequence: CDR1 SGDLS, CDR2 YYNGEE. The CDR3 runs to 14 residues. DNA for the CDR3: TGTGCCAGCAGCGTAGGCCCCTCCACCAACGAGCAGTACTTC. This sequence encodes CASSVGPSTNEQYF.

The chain joins TRBV18 to TRBJ1-4, with 9 nucleotides matching TRBD1. Trimming removed 1 base from V and 0 bases from J; junction bases left unmatched: 6. CDR1 is KGHSH, CDR2 LQKENI, per germline. This CDR3 has 18 residues. CDR3 residues: CASSPRPGQGATNEKLFF. The CDR3 DNA follows: TGTGCCAGCTCACCACGCCCGGGACAGGGAGCAACTAATGAAAAACTGTTTTTT.